This T cell receptor beta chain was obtained from a study of blood T cell repertoires in COVID-19 (dated by TCRdb to 2018 to 2020). About the investigation overall: Samples from collaborators originated in the United States, Italy and Spain and spanned both the acute and convalescent phases of COVID-19. The repertoires were released in a freely available public database intended as a resource for research on the immune response to SARS-CoV-2. Samples came from the ongoing ImmuneRACE study (first 160 participants) plus 1,254 subjects from 6 global collaborators. Subjects who had been exposed to COVID-19, were actively infected with it, or had recovered from it provided the deeply sampled blood TCRbeta repertoires that made up the dataset. Where available, HLA class I and class II types were obtained from metadata supplied by the sample provider rather than from assay-based typing. Nearly every sample came with metadata listing a de-identified subject ID, COVID-19 status, age in years and sex. The prospective study material was composed of cDNA or gDNA derived from T cells, B-cell-depleted T cells, or PBMCs.

Whole blood was collected in K2EDTA tubes by collaborating institutions according to the institutions' own protocols. For TCRbeta analysis, collaborator samples were shipped as frozen whole blood, as isolated PBMCs, or as DNA extracted from either sample type. In the germline V gene, CDR1 corresponds to SQVTM and CDR2 to ANQGSEA. The germline ends are 21 bases apart after V is trimmed by 0 bases and J by 0 bases. The CDR3 numbers 20 residues from cysteine through phenylalanine. CDR3 DNA is the only sequence kept; it has 60 bases, read in frame from the first base. TCRbeta CDR3 regions were amplified from genomic DNA by means of the immunoSEQ Assay, a bias-controlled multiplex PCR. Turning to the authors' computational methods: Within the assay, amplification of reference gene primers was used to estimate how many nucleated cells each sample contained. Sequence reads were collapsed and filtered to measure the absolute abundance of every unique TCRbeta CDR3 rearrangement. Productive Simpson clonality was computed per sample as the square root of Simpson's diversity index over productive rearrangements. In TCRdb, the immuneACCESS table is reduced to in-frame sequences with V and J assigned. These tables do not hold every clone; where another copy was compared, an unresolved V gene accounts for under half, and the others remain unexplained. The V and J calls and the clone size are those of that table, but D and trimming were determined from the DNA. Within this sample are about 150,000 clones, with around 87% of them counted one time only. The ten largest account for 15% of the sample.

About this clone: Its cognate antigen has yet to be identified. Per-base qualities were not stored, and no clone one base away is much larger.

Beyond this particular receptor, the publication reports: The quantity of clinical and demographic metadata differed by source and by participant and was supplied without curation.

The receptor's source is a woman aged 40 to 55 with acute or convalescent COVID-19. The chain employs TRBV29-1 and TRBJ2-6; a weak D assignment points to TRBD1 (5 bases agree). Sample: peripheral blood. The CDR3 protein is CSVEDWSGQGHLSGANVLTF. The DNA reads TGCAGCGTTGAAGATTGGTCGGGCCAGGGCCATCTCTCTGGGGCCAACGTCCTGACTTTC.